Below are 5 T cell receptor beta chains sequenced from a single sample in a study of shared clonotypes between healthy human individuals. Naive CD8 cells were CD45RO-negative, positively selected for CCR7, excluding terminally differentiated effector memory CD45RA+ cells. TCRdb's copy holds only in-frame clones and misses some; the assay was immunoSEQ multiplex PCR. The table lists hundreds of thousands of clones, about 97% of them singletons. Sequenced sample: naive CD8+ T cells sorted from blood. The receptor set was obtained from a young man in good health.

The V call is TRBV12-2, the J call TRBJ1-5; TRBD1, the table's D call, lacks a check against the DNA. TRBV12-2 is a pseudogene segment. The CDR3 consists of 16 residues. The CDR3 DNA reads as TGTGCAAGTCGCTTAGGGACAGGGTATACCTATCAGCCCCAGCATTTT. Translation gives CASRLGTGYTYQPQHF.

The rearrangement links TRBV6-6 to TRBJ2-7; 8 nucleotides line up with TRBD1. Unmatched junction bases numbered 13, after V lost 6 bases and J lost 6 bases. In germline, CDR1 is MNHNY, CDR2 SVGAGI (reference sequence). CDR3 length: 15 residues. CDR3 residues: CASSHPGTGIREQYF. The CDR3 DNA sequence: TGTGCCAGCAGCCACCCCGGGACAGGAATCCGCGAGCAGTACTTC.

This clone was seen a few times. V and J are TRBV12-5 and TRBJ2-7; D is undetermined. Germline CDR1 LGHNT, CDR2 FRNRAP. The CDR3 loop spans 13 amino acids. V lost 1 base, J lost 0 bases, and 4 bases lay in between. The DNA for the CDR3 is TGTGCTAGTGGTTTGGACAGCTCCTACGAGCAGTACTTC. Residues: CASGLDSSYEQYF.

This rearrangement joins TRBV5-6 to TRBJ2-7; D is unclear. Per germline, CDR1 SGHDT and CDR2 YYEEEE. Trimming took 0 bases from V and 3 from J, leaving 4 bases between them. The CDR3 extends over 12 amino acids. The CDR3 DNA reads TGTGCCAGCAGCTTGGGGGACTACGAGCAGTACTTC. It translates to CASSLGDYEQYF.

The rearrangement uses TRBV5-1 and TRBJ1-2; D is undetermined. The V end was cut by 5 bases, the J end by 1 base, with 15 bases between. CDR1 and CDR2 from the germline V gene are SGHRS and YFSETQ. The CDR3 contains 15 residues. CDR3 DNA: TGCGCCAGCAGAGATATCCTTTCTGGTAACTATGGCTACACCTTC. Translating it yields CASRDILSGNYGYTF.